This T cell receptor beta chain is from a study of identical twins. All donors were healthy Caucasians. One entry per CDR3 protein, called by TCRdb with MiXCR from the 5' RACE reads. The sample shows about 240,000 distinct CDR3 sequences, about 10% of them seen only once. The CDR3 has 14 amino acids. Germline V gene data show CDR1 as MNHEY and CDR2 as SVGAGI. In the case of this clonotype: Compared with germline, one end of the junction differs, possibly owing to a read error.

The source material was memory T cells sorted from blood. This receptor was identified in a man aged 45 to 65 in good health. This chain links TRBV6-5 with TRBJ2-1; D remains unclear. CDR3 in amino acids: CASNYHLERNEQFF. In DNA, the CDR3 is TGTGCCAGCAATTACCACCTAGAGAGGAATGAGCAGTTCTTC.